This T cell receptor beta chain came from a study of blood T cell repertoires in COVID-19 (dated by TCRdb to about 2020). With respect to the entire study: Samples covering the acute and convalescent phases of COVID-19 were provided by collaborators in the United States, Italy and Spain. The dataset comprised deeply sampled blood TCRbeta repertoires from subjects exposed to, actively infected with, or recovered from COVID-19. HLA class I and class II types, where available, came from metadata supplied by the sample provider rather than from assay-based typing. Samples were obtained from the ongoing ImmuneRACE study (first 160 participants) and from 1,200 or so subjects provided by 6 global collaborators. The sample metadata nearly always contained a de-identified subject ID, COVID-19 status, age in years and sex. The material from the prospective study consisted of cDNA or gDNA derived from T cells, B-cell-depleted T cells, or PBMCs. The repertoires were released in a freely available public database intended as a resource for research on the immune response to SARS-CoV-2.

Paper-wide results and their limitations: The amount of clinical and demographic metadata varied by source and participant and was provided uncurated.

The trim is 5 bases for V and 2 bases for J, with a gap of 20 bases between the germline ends. Including cysteine and phenylalanine, the CDR3 has 17 amino acids. Only CDR3 DNA remains: 51 bases, in frame from the first base. The germline V gene yields SGHTA for CDR1 and FQGNSA for CDR2. The immunoSEQ Assay, a bias-controlled multiplex PCR, was used to amplify TCRbeta CDR3 regions from genomic DNA. Regarding the original processing steps: The number of nucleated cells in each sample was estimated from the amplification of reference gene primers within the assay. Sequence reads were collapsed and filtered to measure the absolute abundance of every unique TCRbeta CDR3 rearrangement. For each sample, productive Simpson clonality was calculated by taking the square root of Simpson's diversity index across productive rearrangements. TCRdb mirrors the immuneACCESS table, restricted to in-frame sequences. Some clones are absent from its copies; in checked studies, under half trace to an unresolved V gene, and the reason for the others is unknown. V and J calls and clone size follow that table, whereas D and trimming were derived from the DNA. For this sample the table gives approximately 86,000 clones, of which around three quarters were detected only once. About 9.3% of the sample is held by the ten biggest clonotypes.

In the case of this clone: It has no known antigen specificity. Base qualities are missing; no much larger clone stands one base away.

Collaborating institutions collected whole blood in K2EDTA tubes following their own protocols. For TCRbeta analysis, collaborators shipped samples in one of three forms: frozen whole blood, isolated PBMCs, or DNA extracted from either of those sample types. Sequencing was performed on peripheral blood. The sequence was obtained from a woman aged 70-85 years with acute or convalescent COVID-19. In this chain, TRBV7-2 is recombined with TRBJ2-3; TRBD2 could be the D gene, as 6 bases match. Read as DNA, the sequence is TGTGCCAGCAGCCCCCGGTCCGCGGGGACCTCCACAGATACGCAGTATTTT. The encoded protein is CASSPRSAGTSTDTQYF.